This TCR beta chain was sequenced during a study of read filtering for tumor transcriptome and immune sequencing. The V segment lost 4 bases and the J segment 4 bases; nucleotides outside the gene matches: 11. The CDR3 has 18 residues. CDR1 is SGHRS, CDR2 YFSETQ, per germline. Molecular barcoded adaptors covering alpha/delta and beta/gamma chains were used on 400 to 450 ng RNA. TCRdb processed the reads anew with MiXCR; each CDR3 protein has one entry. This sample has roughly 69,000 distinct CDR3 sequences; 14% occur once, and the top ten carry approximately 47%. This clonotype was counted a few times.

This TCR came from a donor older than 35 with multiple myeloma. Material: a population of CD138-negative cells sorted from bone marrow. The chain combines TRBV5-1 with TRBJ2-3, with 14 bases fitting TRBD2. The CDR3 loop is CASSNPGLAGAAADTQYF. CDR3 DNA sequence: TGCGCCAGCAGCAACCCGGGACTAGCGGGAGCAGCTGCAGATACGCAGTATTTT.